This T cell receptor (beta chain) was sequenced for a study of cytomegalovirus exposure and HLA in healthy donors. Study summary: Earlier results showed approximately 120 million unique TCR beta sequences derived from roughly 180 million T cells.

Regarding the study as a whole: The study listed 164 cytomegalovirus-associated TCR beta chains.

Primers included in the PCR were 60 Vbeta and 13 Jbeta primers. Only in-frame clones appear in the TCRdb table, and some are missing; sequencing was by immunoSEQ multiplex PCR. There are roughly 170,000 clones in the sample; about three quarters occur only once, and less than 3% lies in the top ten. Per the germline V gene, CDR1 is SGHDT and CDR2 is YYEEEE. CDR3 length equals 16 residues. V gave up 2 bases and J gave up 7 bases; unmatched junction bases: 13. This clone appeared a single time. Antigen: not known. Sequencing was done on a sample of PBMCs. V usage is TRBV5-6 and J usage is TRBJ2-5; 8 bases map to TRBD2. This sequence originates from a female donor in good health and CMV-seronegative. The DNA of the CDR3 is TGTGCCAGCAGCTTTCCGTCGGCGGGGGGAGTAAGGACCCAGTACTTC. Its protein product is CASSFPSAGGVRTQYF.